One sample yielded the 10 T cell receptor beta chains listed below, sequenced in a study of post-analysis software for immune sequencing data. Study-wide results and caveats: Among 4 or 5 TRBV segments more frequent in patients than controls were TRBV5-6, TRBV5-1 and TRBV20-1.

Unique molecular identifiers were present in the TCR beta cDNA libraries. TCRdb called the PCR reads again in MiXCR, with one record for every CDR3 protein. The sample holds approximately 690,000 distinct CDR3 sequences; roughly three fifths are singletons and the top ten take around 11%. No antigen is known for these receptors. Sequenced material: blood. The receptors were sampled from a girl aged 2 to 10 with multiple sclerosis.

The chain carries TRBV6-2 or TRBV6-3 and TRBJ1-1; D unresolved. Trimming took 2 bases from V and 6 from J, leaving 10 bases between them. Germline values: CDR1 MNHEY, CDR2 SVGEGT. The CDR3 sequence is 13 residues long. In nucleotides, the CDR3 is TGTGCCAGCAGTTACGGAAACGTTGCTGAAGCTTTCTTT. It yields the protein CASSYGNVAEAFF.

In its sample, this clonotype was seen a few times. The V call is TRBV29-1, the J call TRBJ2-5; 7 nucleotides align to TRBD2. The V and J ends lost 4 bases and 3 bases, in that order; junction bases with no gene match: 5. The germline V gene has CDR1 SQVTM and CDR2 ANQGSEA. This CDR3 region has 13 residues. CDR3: CSVVYRGEETQYF. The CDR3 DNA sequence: TGCAGCGTTGTTTATCGGGGGGAAGAGACCCAGTACTTC.

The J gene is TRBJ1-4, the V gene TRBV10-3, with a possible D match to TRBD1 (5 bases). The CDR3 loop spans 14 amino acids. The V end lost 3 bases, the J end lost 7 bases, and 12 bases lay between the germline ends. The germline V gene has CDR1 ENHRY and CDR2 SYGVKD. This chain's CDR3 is CAISEEWGTEKLFF. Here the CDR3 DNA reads TGTGCCATCAGTGAAGAGTGGGGCACTGAAAAACTGTTTTTT.

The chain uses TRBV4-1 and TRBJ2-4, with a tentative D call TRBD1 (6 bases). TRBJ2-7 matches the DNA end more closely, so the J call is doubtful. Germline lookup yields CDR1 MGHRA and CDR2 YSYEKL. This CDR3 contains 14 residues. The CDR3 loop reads CASSPRDIHHEQYF. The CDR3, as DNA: TGCGCCAGCAGCCCCCGGGACATCCACCACGAGCAGTACTTC.

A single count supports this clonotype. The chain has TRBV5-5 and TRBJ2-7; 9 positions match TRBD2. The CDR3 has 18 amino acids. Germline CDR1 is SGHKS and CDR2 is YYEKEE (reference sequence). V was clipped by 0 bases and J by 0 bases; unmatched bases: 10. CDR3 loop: CASSLVSSGITYSYEQYF. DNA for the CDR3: TGTGCCAGCAGCTTGGTGTCTAGCGGGATAACCTACTCCTACGAGCAGTACTTC.

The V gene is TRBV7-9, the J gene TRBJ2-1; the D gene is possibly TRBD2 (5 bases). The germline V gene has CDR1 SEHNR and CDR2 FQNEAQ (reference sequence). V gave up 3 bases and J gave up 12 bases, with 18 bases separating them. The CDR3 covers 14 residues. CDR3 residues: CASSFGMDDRGQFF. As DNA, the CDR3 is TGTGCCAGCAGCTTCGGGATGGACGACCGGGGGCAGTTCTTC.

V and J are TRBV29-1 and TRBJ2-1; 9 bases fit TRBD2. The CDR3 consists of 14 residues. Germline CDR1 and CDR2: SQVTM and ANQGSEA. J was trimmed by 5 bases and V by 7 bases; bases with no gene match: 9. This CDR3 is CSGLSGGRNNEQFF. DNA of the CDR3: TGCAGCGGTCTTAGCGGGGGCCGGAACAATGAGCAGTTCTTC.

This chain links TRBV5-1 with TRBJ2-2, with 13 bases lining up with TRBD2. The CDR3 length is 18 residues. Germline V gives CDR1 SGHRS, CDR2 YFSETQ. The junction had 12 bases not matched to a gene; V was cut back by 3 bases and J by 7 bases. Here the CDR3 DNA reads TGCGCCAGCAGCTCATTCTTCTGGACTAGCGGGAGTAGCGGGGAGCTGTTTTTT. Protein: CASSSFFWTSGSSGELFF.

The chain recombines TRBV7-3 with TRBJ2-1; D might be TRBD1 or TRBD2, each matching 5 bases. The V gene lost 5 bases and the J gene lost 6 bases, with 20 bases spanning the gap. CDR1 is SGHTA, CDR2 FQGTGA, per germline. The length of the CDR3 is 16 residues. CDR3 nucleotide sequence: TGTGCCAGCAGCACAAGCAGGGTGGGGGAGCCCAATGAGCAGTTCTTC. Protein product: CASSTSRVGEPNEQFF.

The CDR3 is CASKSPTNEQFF. CDR3 in DNA: TGTGCCAGCAAATCGCCCACGAATGAGCAGTTCTTC. This chain connects TRBV6-1 to TRBJ2-1; D is ambiguous. V gave up 7 bases and J gave up 7 bases, with 11 bases separating them. CDR3 size: 12 residues. Per germline, CDR1 MNHNS and CDR2 SASEGT.